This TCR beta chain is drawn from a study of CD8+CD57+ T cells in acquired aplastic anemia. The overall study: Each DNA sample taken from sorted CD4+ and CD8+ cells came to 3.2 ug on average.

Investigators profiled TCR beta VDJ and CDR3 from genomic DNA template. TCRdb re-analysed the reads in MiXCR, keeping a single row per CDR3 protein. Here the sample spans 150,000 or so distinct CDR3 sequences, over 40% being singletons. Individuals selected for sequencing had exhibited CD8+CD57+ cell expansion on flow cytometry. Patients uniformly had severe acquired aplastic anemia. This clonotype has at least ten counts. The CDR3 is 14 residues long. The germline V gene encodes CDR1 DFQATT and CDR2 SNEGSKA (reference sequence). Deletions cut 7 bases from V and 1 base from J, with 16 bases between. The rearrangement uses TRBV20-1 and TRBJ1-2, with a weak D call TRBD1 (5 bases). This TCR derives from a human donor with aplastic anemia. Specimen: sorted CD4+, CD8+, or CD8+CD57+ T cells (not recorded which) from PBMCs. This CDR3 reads CSVQGDTGNYGYTF. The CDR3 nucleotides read TGCAGTGTCCAGGGTGACACCGGTAACTATGGCTACACCTTC.